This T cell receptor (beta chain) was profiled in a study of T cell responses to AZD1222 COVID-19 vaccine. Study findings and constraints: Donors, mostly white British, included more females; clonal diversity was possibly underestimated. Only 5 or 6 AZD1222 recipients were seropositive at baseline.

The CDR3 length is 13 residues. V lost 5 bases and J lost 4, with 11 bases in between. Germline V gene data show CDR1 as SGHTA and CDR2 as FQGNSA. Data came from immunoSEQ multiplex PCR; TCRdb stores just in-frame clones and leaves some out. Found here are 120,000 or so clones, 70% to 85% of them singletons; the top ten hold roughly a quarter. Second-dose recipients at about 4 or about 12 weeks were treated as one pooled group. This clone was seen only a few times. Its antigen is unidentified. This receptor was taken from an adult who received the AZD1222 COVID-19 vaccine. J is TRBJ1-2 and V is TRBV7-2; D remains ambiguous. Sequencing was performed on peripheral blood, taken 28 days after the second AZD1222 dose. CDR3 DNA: TGTGCCAGCAGCCAAGAGCGCATCTATGGCTACACCTTC. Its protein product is CASSQERIYGYTF.